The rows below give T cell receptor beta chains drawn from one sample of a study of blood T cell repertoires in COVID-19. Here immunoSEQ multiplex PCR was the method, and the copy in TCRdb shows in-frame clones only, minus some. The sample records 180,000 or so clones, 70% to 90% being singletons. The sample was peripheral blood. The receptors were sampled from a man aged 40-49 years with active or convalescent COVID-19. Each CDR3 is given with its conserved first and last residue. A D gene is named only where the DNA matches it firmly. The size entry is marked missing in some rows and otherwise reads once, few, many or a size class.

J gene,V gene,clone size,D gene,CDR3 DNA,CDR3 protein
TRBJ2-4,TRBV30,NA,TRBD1,TGTGCCTGGCGAAGCCCCGGGACAGGGTTAACCAAAAACATTCAGTACTTC,CAWRSPGTGLTKNIQYF
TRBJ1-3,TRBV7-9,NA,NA,TGTGCCAGCAGCTTAGACCCGGGAGTAGGAAACACCATATATTTT,CASSLDPGVGNTIYF
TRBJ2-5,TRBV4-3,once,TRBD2,TGCGCCAGCAGACATCGGACTAGCGGACCCCAAGAGACCCAGTACTTC,CASRHRTSGPQETQYF
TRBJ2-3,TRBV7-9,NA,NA,TGTGCCAGTAGCAGGGTACGCGGGGCTAGCACAGATACGCAGTATTTT,CASSRVRGASTDTQYF
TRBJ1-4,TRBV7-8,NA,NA,TGTGCCAGCAGCACCGGACACCGCAAGGCTAATGAAAAACTGTTTTTT,CASSTGHRKANEKLFF
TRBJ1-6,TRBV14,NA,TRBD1,TGTGCCAGCAGCCCGGGACAGTATGGTTCACCCCTCCACTTT,CASSPGQYGSPLHF
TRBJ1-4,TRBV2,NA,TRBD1,TGTGCCAGCAGTGAAGCGGGACAGAATAATGAAAAACTGTTTTTT,CASSEAGQNNEKLFF
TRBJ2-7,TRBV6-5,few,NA,TGTGCCAGCAGTCCAGATACCTACGAGCAGTACTTC,CASSPDTYEQYF
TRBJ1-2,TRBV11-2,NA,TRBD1,TGTGCCAGCAGCTCGCGGACAGGGGGCTATGGCTACACCTTC,CASSSRTGGYGYTF
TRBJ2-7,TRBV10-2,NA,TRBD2,TGCGCCAGCAGTGAGACGGGGGGAGGCTACGAGCAGTACTTC,CASSETGGGYEQYF
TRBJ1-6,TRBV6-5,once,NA,TGTGCCAGCAGCCTTGGGGGGGGCGGGAATTCACCCCTCCACTTT,CASSLGGGGNSPLHF
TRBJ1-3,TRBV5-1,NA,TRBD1,TGCGCCAGCAGCACCGACAGGGGGCCTGGAAACACCATATATTTT,CASSTDRGPGNTIYF